This TCR beta chain emerged from a study of CD8 T cells in Susac syndrome. This clonotype was picked up one time. Reverse transcription used roughly 0.5 to 1 ug RNA and random hexamers. Amplification of TCR beta CDR3 spanned 54 Vbeta and 13 Jbeta via immunoSEQ multiplex PCR. TCRdb re-derived calls from the immunoSEQ multiplex PCR reads in MiXCR, one entry per CDR3 protein. The sample consists of 200,000 to 250,000 distinct CDR3 sequences, around nine tenths of them appearing once. The germline V and J ends were trimmed by 4 bases and 8 bases, with 17 bases remaining between them. The CDR3 extends over 14 amino acids. Per the germline V gene, CDR1 is MNHEY and CDR2 is SVGAGI. Treatment-naive patients with stable or active relapsing-remitting disease served as multiple sclerosis controls.

This receptor was taken from a human donor with multiple sclerosis. Sequencing was carried out using CD8+ T cells from PBMCs. This rearrangement joins TRBV6-5 to TRBJ1-2; no definite D call. This CDR3 is CASSSTGPSGGYTF. Written as DNA, the CDR3 is TGTGCCAGCAGTTCTACGGGCCCTTCCGGCGGCTACACCTTC.